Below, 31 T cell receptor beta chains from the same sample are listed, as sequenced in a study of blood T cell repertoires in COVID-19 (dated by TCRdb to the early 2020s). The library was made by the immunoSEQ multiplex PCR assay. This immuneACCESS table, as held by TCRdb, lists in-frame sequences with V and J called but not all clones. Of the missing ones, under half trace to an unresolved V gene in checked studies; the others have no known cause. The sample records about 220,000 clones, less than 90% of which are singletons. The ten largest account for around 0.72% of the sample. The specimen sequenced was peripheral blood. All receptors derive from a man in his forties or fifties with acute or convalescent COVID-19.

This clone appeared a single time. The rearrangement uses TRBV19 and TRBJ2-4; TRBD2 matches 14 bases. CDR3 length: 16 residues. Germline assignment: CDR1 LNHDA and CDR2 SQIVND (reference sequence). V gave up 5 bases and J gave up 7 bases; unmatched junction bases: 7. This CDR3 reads CASSYIRTSGGNIQYF. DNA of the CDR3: TGTGCCAGTAGTTATATTCGGACTAGCGGGGGGAACATTCAGTACTTC.

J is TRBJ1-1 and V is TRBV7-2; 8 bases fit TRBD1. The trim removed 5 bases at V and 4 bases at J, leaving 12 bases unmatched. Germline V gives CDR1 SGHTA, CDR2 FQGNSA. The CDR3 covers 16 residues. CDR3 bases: TGTGCCAGCAGCCCAACTGGACAGGGTCGAACCACTGAAGCTTTCTTT. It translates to CASSPTGQGRTTEAFF.

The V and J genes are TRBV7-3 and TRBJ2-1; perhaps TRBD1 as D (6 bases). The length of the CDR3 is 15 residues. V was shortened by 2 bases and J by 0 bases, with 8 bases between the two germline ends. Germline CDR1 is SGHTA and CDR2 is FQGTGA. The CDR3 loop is CASSLQGSSYNEQFF. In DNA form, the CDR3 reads TGTGCCAGCAGCTTACAGGGGAGCTCCTACAATGAGCAGTTCTTC.

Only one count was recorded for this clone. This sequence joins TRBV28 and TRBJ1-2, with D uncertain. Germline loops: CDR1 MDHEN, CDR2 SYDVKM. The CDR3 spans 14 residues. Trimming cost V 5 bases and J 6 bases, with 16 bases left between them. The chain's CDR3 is CASSPDTRINGYTF. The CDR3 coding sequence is TGTGCCAGCAGTCCTGACACAAGAATCAATGGCTACACCTTC.

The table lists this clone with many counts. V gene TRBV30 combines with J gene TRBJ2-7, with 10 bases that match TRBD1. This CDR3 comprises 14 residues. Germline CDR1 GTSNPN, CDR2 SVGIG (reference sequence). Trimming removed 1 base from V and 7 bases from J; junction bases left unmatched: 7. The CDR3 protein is CAWSAGTGVWEQYF. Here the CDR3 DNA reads TGTGCCTGGAGTGCGGGGACAGGGGTCTGGGAGCAGTACTTC.

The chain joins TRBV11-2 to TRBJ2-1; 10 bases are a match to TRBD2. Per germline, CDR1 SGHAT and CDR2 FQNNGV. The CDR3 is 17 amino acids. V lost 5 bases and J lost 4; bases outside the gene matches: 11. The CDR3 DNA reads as TGTGCCAGCAGCACCCCGATACTAGCGGGGAAATACAATGAGCAGTTCTTC. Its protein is CASSTPILAGKYNEQFF. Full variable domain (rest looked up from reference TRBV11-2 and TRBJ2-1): EAGVAQSPRYKIIEKRQSVAFWCNPISGHATLYWYQQILGQGPKLLIQFQNNGVVDDSQLPKDRFSAERLKGVDSTLKIQPAKLEDSAVYLCASSTPILAGKYNEQFFGPGTRLTVL.

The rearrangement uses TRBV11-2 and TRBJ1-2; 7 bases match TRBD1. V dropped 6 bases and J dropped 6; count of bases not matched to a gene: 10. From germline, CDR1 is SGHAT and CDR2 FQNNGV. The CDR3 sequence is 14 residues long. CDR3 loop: CASRDLGQSHGYTF. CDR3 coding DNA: TGTGCCAGCAGGGACTTGGGACAGAGCCATGGCTACACCTTC.

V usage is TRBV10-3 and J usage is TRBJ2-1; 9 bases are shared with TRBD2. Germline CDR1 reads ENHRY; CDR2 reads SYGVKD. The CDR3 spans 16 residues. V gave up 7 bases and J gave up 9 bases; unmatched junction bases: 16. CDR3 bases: TGTGCCATCACTATCCCCGGTGGTAGCGGGGGAGGTGAGCAGTTCTTC. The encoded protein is CAITIPGGSGGGEQFF.

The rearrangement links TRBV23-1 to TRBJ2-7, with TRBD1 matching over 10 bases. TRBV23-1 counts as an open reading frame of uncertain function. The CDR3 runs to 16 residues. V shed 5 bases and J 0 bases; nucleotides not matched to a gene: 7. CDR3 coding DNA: TGCGCCAGCAGTAAACCGGGACAGGGGAGCTCCTACGAGCAGTACTTC. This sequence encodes CASSKPGQGSSYEQYF.

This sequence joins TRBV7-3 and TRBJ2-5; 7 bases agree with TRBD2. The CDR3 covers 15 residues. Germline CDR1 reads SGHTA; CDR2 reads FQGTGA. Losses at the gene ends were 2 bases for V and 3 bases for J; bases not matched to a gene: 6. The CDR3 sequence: CASSLYGRPEETQYF. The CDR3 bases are TGTGCCAGCAGCTTATACGGGAGGCCCGAAGAGACCCAGTACTTC. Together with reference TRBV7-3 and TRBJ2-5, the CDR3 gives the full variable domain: GAGVSQTPSNKVTEKGKYVELRCDPISGHTALYWYRQSLGQGPEFLIYFQGTGAADDSGLPNDRFFAVRPEGSVSTLKIQRTERGDSAVYLCASSLYGRPEETQYFGPGTRLLVL.

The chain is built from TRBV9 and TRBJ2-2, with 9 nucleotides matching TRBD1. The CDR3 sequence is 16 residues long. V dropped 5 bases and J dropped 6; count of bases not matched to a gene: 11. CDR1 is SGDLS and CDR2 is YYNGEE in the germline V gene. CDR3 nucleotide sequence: TGTGCCAGCAGATACACTACAGGGGGCGACGCCGGGGAGCTGTTTTTT. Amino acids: CASRYTTGGDAGELFF.

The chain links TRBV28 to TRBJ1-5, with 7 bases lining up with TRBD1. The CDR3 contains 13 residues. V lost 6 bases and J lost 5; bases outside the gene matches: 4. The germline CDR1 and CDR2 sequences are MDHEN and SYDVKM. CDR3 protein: CASSLQGHQPQHF. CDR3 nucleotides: TGTGCCAGCAGCTTACAGGGGCATCAGCCCCAGCATTTT.

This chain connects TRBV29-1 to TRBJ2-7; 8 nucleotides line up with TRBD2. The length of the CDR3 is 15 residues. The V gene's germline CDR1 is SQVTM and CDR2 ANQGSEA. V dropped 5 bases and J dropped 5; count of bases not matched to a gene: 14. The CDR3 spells CSVSLLTSGLDEQYF. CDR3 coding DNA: TGCAGCGTTTCGCTCCTTACTAGCGGCCTTGACGAGCAGTACTTC.

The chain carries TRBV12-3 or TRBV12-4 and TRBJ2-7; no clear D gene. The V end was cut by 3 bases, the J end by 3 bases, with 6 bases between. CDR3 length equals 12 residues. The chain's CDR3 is CASSFLFYEQYF. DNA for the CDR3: TGTGCCAGCAGTTTTCTGTTCTACGAGCAGTACTTC.

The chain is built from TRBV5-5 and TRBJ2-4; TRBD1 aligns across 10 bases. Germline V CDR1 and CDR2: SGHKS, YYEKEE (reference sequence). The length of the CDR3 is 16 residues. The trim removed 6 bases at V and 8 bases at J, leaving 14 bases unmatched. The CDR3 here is CASTIRPTGGRDIQYF. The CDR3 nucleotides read TGTGCCAGCACCATACGCCCGACAGGGGGCCGGGACATTCAGTACTTC.

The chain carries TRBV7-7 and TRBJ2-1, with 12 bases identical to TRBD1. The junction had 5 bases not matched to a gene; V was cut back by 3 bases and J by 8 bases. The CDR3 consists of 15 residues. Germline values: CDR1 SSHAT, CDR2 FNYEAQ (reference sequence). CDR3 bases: TGTGCCAGCAGCTTCGGGACAGGGGGCTTGGATGAGCAGTTCTTC. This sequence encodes CASSFGTGGLDEQFF.

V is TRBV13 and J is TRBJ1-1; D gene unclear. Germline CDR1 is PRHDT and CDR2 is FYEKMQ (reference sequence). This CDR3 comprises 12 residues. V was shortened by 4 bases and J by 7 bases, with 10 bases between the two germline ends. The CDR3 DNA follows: TGTGCCAGCAGCTCCCGACTAGTTGAAGCTTTCTTT. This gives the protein CASSSRLVEAFF.

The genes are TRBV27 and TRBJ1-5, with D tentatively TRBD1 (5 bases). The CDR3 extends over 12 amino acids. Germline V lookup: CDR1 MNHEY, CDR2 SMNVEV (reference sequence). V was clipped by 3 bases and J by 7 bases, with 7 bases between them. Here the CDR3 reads CASSFWGQPQHF. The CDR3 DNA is TGTGCCAGCAGTTTCTGGGGCCAGCCCCAGCATTTT.

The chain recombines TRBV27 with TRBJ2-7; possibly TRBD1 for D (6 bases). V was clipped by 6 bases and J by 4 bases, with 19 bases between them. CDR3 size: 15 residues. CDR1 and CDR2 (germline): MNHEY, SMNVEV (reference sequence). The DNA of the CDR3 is TGTGCCAGCAGCAAAGGAGGATCACAGGGTTACGAGCAGTACTTC. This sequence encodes CASSKGGSQGYEQYF.

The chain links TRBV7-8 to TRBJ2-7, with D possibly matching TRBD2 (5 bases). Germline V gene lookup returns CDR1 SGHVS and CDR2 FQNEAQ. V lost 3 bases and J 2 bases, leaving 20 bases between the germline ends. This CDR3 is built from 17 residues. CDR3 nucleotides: TGTGCCAGCAGCTTGAGATATTGGGAGACTGGGGCCTACGAGCAGTACTTC. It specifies CASSLRYWETGAYEQYF.

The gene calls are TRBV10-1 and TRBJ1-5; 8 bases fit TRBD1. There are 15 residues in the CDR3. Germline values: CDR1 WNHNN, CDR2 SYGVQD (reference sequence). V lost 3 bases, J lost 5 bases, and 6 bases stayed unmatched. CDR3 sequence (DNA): TGCGCCAGCAGTGACTCGGACAGGGTCGATCAGCCCCAGCATTTT. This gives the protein CASSDSDRVDQPQHF.

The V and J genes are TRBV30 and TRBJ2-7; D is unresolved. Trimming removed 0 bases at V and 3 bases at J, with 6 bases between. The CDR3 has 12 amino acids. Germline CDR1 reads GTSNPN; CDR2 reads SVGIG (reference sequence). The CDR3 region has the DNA TGTGCCTGGAGTGTCGTTAGCTACGAGCAGTACTTC. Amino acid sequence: CAWSVVSYEQYF.

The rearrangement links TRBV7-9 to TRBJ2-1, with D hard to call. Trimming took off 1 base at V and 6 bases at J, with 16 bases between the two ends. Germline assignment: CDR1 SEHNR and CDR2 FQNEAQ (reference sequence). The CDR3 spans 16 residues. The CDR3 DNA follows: TGTGCCAGCAGCTTAGTCTGGGCGTCGGTCGGCAATGAGCAGTTCTTC. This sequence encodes CASSLVWASVGNEQFF. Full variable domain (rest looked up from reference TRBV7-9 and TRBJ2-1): DTGVSQNPRHKITKRGQNVTFRCDPISEHNRLYWYRQTLGQGPEFLTYFQNEAQLEKSRLLSDRFSAERPKGSFSTLEIQRTEQGDSAMYLCASSLVWASVGNEQFFGPGTRLTVL.

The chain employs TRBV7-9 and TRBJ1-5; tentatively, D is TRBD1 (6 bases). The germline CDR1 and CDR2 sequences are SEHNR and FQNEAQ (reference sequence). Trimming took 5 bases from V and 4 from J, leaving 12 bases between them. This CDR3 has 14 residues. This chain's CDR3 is CASSPTGMNQPQHF. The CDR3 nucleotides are TGTGCCAGCAGCCCGACAGGAATGAATCAGCCCCAGCATTTT.

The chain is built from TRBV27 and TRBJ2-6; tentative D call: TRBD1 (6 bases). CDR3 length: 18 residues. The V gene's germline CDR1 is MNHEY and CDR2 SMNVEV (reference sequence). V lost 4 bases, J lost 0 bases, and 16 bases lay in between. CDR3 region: CASSSKGQSDSGANVLTF. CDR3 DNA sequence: TGTGCCAGCAGTTCTAAAGGACAGAGCGACTCTGGGGCCAACGTCCTGACTTTC. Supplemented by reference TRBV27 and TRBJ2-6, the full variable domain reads EAQVTQNPRYLITVTGKKLTVTCSQNMNHEYMSWYRQDPGLGLRQIYYSMNVEVTDKGDVPEGYKVSRKEKRNFPLILESPSPNQTSLYFCASSSKGQSDSGANVLTFGAGSRLTVL.

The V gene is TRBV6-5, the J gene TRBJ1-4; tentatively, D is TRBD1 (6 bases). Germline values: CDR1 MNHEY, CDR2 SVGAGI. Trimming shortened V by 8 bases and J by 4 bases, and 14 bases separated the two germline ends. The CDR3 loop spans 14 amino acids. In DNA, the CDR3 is TGTGCCAGCGCCGGACAGCCACTTAATGAAAAACTGTTTTTT. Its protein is CASAGQPLNEKLFF.

CDR3 nucleotides: TGCGCCAGCAGCTCGCTGGGACTTCCCACCGGGGAGCTGTTTTTT. It is translated as CASSSLGLPTGELFF. The gene calls are TRBV5-1 and TRBJ2-2; maybe TRBD2 (6 bases). Trimming removed 3 bases at V and 4 bases at J, with 13 bases between. The CDR3 contains 15 residues. Germline V CDR1 and CDR2: SGHRS, YFSETQ.

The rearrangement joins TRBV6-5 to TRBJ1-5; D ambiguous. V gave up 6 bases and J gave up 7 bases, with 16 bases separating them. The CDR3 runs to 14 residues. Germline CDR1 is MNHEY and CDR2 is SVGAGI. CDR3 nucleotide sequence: TGTGCCAGCAGGGCCGACATGTTGAAGCAGCCCCAGCATTTT. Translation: CASRADMLKQPQHF.

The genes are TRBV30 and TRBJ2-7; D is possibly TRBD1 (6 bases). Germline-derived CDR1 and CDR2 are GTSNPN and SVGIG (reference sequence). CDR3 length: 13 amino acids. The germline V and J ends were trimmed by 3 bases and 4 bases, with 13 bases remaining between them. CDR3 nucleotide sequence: TGTGCCTGGAGCGCCGGGACAAATTACGAGCAGTACTTC. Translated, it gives CAWSAGTNYEQYF.

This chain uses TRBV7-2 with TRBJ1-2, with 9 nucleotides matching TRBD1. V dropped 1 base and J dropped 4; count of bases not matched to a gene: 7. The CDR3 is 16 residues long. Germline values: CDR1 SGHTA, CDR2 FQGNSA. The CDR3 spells CASSLESTGGSYGYTF. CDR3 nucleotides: TGTGCCAGCAGCTTAGAATCCACAGGGGGCAGCTATGGCTACACCTTC. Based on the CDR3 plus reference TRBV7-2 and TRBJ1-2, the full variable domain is GAGVSQSPSNKVTEKGKDVELRCDPISGHTALYWYRQSLGQGLEFLIYFQGNSAPDKSGLPSDRFSAERTGGSVSTLTIQRTQQEDSAVYLCASSLESTGGSYGYTFGSGTRLTVV.

The chain's CDR3 is CAWSPSGRDGGELFF. In DNA, the CDR3 is TGTGCCTGGAGTCCTAGCGGGAGAGATGGCGGGGAGCTGTTTTTT. The chain employs TRBV30 and TRBJ2-2, with TRBD2 identical over 10 bases. Germline CDR1 is GTSNPN and CDR2 is SVGIG (reference sequence). The CDR3 consists of 15 residues. V gave up 2 bases and J gave up 7 bases; unmatched junction bases: 7.